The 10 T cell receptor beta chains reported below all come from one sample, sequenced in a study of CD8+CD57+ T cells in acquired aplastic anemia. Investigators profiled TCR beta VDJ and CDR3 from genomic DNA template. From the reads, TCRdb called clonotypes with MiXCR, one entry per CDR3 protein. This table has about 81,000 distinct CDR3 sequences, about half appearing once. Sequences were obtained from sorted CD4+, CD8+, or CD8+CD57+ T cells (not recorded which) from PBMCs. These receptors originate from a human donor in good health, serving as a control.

CDR3 region: CSVEEGREGAFF. CDR3 DNA sequence: TGCAGCGTTGAAGAGGGAAGGGAAGGAGCTTTCTTT. The chain uses TRBV29-1 and TRBJ1-1; no definite D call. The CDR3 totals 12 residues. V lost 0 bases and J lost 10, with 12 bases in between. CDR1 and CDR2 (germline): SQVTM, ANQGSEA.

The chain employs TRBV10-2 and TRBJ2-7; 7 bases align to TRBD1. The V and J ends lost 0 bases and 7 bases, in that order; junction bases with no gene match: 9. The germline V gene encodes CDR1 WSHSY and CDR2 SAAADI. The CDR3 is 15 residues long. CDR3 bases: TGCGCCAGCAGTGAGTCGAGAGGGGGCGGATGGGAGCAGTACTTC. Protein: CASSESRGGGWEQYF.

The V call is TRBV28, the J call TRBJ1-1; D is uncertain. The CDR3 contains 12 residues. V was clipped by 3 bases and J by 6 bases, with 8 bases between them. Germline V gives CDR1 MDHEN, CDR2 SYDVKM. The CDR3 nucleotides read TGTGCCAGCAGTTTCAGGAGCCCTGAAGCTTTCTTT. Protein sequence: CASSFRSPEAFF. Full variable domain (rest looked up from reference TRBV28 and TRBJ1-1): DVKVTQSSRYLVKRTGEKVFLECVQDMDHENMFWYRQDPGLGLRLIYFSYDVKMKEKGDIPEGYSVSREKKERFSLILESASTNQTSMYLCASSFRSPEAFFGQGTRLTVV.

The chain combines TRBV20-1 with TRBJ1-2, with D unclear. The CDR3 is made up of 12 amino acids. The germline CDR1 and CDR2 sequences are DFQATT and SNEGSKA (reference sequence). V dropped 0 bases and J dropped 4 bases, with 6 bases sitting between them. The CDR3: CSARDGGYGYTF. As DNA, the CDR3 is TGCAGTGCTAGAGATGGCGGCTATGGCTACACCTTC.

The CDR3 DNA reads as TGTGCCAGCAGTTTAGAAGCCTCCCAAGCTTTCTTT. This gives the protein CASSLEASQAFF. The chain carries TRBV12-3 or TRBV12-4 and TRBJ1-1; D uncertain. With 1 base removed from V and 9 bases from J, the gap between germline ends came to 9 bases. The CDR3 has 12 amino acids.

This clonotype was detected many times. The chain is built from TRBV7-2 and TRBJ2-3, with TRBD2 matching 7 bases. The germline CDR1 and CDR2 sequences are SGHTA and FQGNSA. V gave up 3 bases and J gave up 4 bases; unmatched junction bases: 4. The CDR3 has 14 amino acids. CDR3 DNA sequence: TGTGCCAGCAGCTTTTCCGGACTAGCAGATACGCAGTATTTT. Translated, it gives CASSFSGLADTQYF. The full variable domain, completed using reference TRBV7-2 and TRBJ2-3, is GAGVSQSPSNKVTEKGKDVELRCDPISGHTALYWYRQSLGQGLEFLIYFQGNSAPDKSGLPSDRFSAERTGGSVSTLTIQRTQQEDSAVYLCASSFSGLADTQYFGPGTRLTVL.

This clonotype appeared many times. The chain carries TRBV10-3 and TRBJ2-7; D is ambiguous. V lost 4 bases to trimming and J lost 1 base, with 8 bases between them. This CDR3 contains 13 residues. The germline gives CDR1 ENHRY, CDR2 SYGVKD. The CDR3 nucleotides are TGTGCCATCAGTGGGGATGGATCCTACGAGCAGTACTTC. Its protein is CAISGDGSYEQYF.

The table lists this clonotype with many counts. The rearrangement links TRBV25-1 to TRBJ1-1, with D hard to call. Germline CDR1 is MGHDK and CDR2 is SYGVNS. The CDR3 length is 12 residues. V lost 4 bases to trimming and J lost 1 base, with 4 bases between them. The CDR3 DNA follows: TGTGCCAGCAGTGCGCGGAACACTGAAGCTTTCTTT. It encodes CASSARNTEAFF.

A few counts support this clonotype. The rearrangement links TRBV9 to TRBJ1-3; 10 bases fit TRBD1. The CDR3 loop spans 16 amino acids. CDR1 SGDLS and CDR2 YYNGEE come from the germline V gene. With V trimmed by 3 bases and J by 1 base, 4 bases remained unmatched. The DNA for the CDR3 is TGTGCCAGCAGCGCCGGGACAGGGGTGTCTGGAAACACCATATATTTT. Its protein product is CASSAGTGVSGNTIYF.

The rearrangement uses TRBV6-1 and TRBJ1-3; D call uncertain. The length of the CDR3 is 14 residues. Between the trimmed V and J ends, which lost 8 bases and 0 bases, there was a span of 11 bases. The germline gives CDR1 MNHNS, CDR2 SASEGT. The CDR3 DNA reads TGTGCCAGCTCTGGCTATAGCTCTGGAAACACCATATATTTT. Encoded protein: CASSGYSSGNTIYF.